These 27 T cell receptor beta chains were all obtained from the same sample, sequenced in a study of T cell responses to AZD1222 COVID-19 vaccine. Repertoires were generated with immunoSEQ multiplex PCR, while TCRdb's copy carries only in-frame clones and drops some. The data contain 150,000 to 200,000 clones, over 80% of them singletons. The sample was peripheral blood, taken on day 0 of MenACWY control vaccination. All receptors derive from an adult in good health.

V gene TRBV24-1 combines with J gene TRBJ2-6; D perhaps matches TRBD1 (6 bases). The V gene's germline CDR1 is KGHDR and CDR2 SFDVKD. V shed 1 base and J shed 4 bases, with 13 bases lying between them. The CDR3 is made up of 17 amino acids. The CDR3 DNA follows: TGTGCCACCAGTGATTTTGGGCAGGGGTCCGGGGCCAACGTCCTGACTTTC. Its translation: CATSDFGQGSGANVLTF.

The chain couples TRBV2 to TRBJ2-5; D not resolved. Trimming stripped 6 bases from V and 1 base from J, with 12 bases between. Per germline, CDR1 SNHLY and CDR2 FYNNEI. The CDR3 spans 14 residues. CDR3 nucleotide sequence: TGTGCCAGCAGAGTAGTTCTTGGCCAAGAGACCCAGTACTTC. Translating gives CASRVVLGQETQYF.

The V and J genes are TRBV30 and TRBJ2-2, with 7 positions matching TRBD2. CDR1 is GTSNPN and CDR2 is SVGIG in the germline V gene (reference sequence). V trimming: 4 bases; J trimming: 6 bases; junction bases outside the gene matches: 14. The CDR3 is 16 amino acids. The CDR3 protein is CAWTSAGAGGAGELFF. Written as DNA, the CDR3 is TGTGCCTGGACTTCTGCGGGAGCTGGGGGTGCCGGGGAGCTGTTTTTT.

The CDR3 spells CASRSPTNEKLFF. The DNA for the CDR3 is TGTGCCAGCAGGTCCCCAACTAATGAAAAACTGTTTTTT. V usage is TRBV28 and J usage is TRBJ1-4; D is uncertain. The germline gives CDR1 MDHEN, CDR2 SYDVKM. The germline V and J ends were trimmed by 6 bases and 0 bases, with 5 bases remaining between them. The CDR3 has 13 amino acids.

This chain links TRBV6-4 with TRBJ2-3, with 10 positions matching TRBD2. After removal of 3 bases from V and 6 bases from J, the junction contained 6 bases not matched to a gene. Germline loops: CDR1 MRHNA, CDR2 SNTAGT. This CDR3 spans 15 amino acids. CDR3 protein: CASSDGAGGQDTQYF. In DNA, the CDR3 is TGTGCCAGCAGTGATGGAGCGGGGGGGCAGGATACGCAGTATTTT.

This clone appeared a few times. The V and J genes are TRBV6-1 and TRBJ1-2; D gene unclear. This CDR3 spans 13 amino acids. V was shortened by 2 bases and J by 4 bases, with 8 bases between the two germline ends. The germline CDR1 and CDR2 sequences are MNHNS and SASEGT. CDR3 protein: CASSETAGYGYTF. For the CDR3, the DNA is TGTGCCAGCAGTGAAACCGCGGGCTATGGCTACACCTTC.

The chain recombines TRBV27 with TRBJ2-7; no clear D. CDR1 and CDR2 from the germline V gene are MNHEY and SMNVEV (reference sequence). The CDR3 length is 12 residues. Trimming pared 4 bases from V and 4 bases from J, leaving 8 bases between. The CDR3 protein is CASSSDGYEQYF. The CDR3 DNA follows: TGTGCCAGCAGTTCGGACGGATACGAGCAGTACTTC.

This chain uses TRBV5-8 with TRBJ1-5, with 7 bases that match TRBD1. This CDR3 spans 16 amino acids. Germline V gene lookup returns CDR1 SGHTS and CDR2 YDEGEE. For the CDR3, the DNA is TGTGCTTTAGACAGGGCCCCACGATATAGCAATCAGCCCCAGCATTTT. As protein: CALDRAPRYSNQPQHF.

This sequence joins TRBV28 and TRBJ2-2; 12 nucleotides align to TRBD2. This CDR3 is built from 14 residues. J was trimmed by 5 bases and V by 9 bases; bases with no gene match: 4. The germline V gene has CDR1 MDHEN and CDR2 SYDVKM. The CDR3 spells CASRTSGITGELFF. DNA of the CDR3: TGTGCCAGTAGGACTAGCGGGATAACCGGGGAGCTGTTTTTT.

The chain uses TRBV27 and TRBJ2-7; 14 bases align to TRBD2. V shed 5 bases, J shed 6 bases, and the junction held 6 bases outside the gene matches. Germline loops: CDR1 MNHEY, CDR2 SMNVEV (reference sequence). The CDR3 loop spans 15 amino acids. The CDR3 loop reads CASSGGTSGSSEQYF. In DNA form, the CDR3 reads TGTGCCAGCAGTGGAGGGACTAGCGGGAGCAGCGAGCAGTACTTC.

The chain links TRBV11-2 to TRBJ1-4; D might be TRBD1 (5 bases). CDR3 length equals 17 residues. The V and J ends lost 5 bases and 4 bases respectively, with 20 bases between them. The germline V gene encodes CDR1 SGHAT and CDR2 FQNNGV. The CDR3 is CASSLVDAGGGNEKLFF. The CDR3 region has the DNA TGTGCCAGCAGCCTCGTTGATGCCGGGGGTGGTAATGAAAAACTGTTTTTT.

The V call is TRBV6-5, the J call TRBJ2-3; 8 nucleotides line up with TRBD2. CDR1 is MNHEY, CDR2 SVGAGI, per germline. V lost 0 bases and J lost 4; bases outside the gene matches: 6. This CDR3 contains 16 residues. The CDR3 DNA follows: TGTGCCAGCAGTTACTCGAACGGCGGGGGGCCAGATACGCAGTATTTT. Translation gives CASSYSNGGGPDTQYF.

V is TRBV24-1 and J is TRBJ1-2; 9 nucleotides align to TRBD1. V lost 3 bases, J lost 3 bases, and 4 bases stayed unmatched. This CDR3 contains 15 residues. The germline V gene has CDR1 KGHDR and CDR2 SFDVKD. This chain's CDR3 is CATSDPTGGDYGYTF. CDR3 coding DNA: TGTGCCACCAGTGATCCGACAGGGGGTGACTATGGCTACACCTTC.

CDR3 coding DNA: TGTGCCAGCAGTGAACCAGGGGGAAGCAATCAGCCCCAGCATTTT. Protein product: CASSEPGGSNQPQHF. The genes are TRBV6-1 and TRBJ1-5; TRBD1 matches at 7 bases. V was pared by 2 bases and J by 1 base, with 2 bases of the junction left unmatched. CDR1 is MNHNS and CDR2 is SASEGT in the germline V gene. CDR3 size: 15 residues.

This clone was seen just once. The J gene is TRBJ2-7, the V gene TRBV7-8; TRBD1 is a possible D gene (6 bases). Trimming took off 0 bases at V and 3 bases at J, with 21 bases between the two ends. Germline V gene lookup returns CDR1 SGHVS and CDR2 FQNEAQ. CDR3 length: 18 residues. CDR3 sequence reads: CASSLATGVGIIRYEQYF. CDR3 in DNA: TGTGCCAGCAGCTTAGCGACAGGCGTTGGTATAATTCGCTACGAGCAGTACTTC.

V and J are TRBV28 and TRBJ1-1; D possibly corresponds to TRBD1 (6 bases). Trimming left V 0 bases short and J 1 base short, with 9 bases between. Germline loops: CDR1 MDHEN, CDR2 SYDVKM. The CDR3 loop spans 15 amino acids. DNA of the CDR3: TGTGCCAGCAGTTTATGGGGGACACCGAACACTGAAGCTTTCTTT. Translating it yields CASSLWGTPNTEAFF.

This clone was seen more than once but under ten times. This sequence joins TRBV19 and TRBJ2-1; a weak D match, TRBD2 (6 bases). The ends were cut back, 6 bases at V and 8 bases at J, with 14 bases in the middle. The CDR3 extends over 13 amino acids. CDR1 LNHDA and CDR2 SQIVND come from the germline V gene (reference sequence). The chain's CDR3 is CASRTQGGDEQFF. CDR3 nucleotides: TGTGCCAGTAGAACTCAGGGAGGCGATGAGCAGTTCTTC.

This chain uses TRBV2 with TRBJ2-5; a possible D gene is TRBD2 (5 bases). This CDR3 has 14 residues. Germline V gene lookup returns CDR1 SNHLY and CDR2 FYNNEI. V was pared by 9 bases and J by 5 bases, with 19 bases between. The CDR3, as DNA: TGTGCCAGTACCGGAGCCGCCCCGGGGGAGACCCAGTACTTC. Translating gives CASTGAAPGETQYF.

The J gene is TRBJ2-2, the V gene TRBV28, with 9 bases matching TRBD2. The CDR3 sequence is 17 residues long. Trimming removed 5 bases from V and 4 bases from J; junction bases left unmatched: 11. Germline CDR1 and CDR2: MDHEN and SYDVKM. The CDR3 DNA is TGTGCCAGCAGTCCCCTCTCCCCAGCGGGAGGCACCGGGGAGCTGTTTTTT. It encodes CASSPLSPAGGTGELFF. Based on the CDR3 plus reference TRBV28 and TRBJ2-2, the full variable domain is DVKVTQSSRYLVKRTGEKVFLECVQDMDHENMFWYRQDPGLGLRLIYFSYDVKMKEKGDIPEGYSVSREKKERFSLILESASTNQTSMYLCASSPLSPAGGTGELFFGEGSRLTVL.

CDR3 residues: CASSVALGIDTQYF. In DNA, the CDR3 is TGTGCCAGCAGTGTGGCACTGGGGATAGATACGCAGTATTTT. The V gene is TRBV2, the J gene TRBJ2-3; D remains unclear. CDR1 is SNHLY, CDR2 FYNNEI, per germline. Trimming left V 4 bases short and J 5 bases short, with 13 bases between. This CDR3 has 14 amino acids.

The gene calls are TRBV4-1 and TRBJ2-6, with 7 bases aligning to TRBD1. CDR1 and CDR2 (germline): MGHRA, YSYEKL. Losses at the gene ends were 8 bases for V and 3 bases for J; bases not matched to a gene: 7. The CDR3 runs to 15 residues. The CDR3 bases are TGCGCCAGCCGACAGGGTATTAGTGGGGCCAACGTCCTGACTTTC. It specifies CASRQGISGANVLTF.

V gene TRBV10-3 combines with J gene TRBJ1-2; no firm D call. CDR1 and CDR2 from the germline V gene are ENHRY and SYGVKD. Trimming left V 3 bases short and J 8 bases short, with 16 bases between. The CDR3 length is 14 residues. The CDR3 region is CAISERSAENGYTF. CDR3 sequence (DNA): TGTGCCATCAGTGAAAGGAGTGCTGAAAACGGCTACACCTTC.

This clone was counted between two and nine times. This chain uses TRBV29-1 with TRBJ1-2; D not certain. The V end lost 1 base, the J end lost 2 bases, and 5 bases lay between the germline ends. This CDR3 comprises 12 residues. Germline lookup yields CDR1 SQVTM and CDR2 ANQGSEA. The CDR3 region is CSVEVENYGYTF. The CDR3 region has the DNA TGCAGCGTTGAAGTAGAAAACTATGGCTACACCTTC.

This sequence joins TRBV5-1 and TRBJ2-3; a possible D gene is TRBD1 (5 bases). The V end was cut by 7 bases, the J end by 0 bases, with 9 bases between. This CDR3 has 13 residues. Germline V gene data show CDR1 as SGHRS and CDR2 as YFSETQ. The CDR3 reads CASSKGSTDTQYF. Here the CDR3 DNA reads TGCGCCAGCTCGAAGGGGAGCACAGATACGCAGTATTTT.

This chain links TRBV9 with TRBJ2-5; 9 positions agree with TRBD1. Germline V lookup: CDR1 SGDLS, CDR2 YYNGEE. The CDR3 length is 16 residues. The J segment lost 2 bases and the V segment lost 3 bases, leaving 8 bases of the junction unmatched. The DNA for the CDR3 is TGTGCCAGCAGCGACCCCAACAGGGGGCTTCAAGAGACCCAGTACTTC. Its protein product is CASSDPNRGLQETQYF.

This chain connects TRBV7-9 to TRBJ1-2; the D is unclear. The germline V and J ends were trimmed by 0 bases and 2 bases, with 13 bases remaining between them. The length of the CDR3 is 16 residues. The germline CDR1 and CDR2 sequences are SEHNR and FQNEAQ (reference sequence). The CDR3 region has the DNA TGTGCCAGCAGCTTAGCGCGTCAGCCCACGAACTATGGCTACACCTTC. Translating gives CASSLARQPTNYGYTF. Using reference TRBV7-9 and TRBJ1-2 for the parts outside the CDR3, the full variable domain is DTGVSQNPRHKITKRGQNVTFRCDPISEHNRLYWYRQTLGQGPEFLTYFQNEAQLEKSRLLSDRFSAERPKGSFSTLEIQRTEQGDSAMYLCASSLARQPTNYGYTFGSGTRLTVV.

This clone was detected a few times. CDR3 region: CATSRNVYDEQFF. CDR3 coding DNA: TGTGCCACCAGCAGAAATGTGTACGATGAGCAGTTCTTC. The chain links TRBV15 to TRBJ2-1; no definite D call. The CDR3 length is 13 residues. Between the trimmed V and J ends, which lost 2 bases and 8 bases, there was a span of 10 bases. Germline V CDR1 and CDR2: LNHNV, YYDKDF (reference sequence). The whole variable domain, filled in from reference TRBV15 and TRBJ2-1, reads DAMVIQNPRYQVTQFGKPVTLSCSQTLNHNVMYWYQQKSSQAPKLLFHYYDKDFNNEADTPDNFQSRRPNTSFCFLDIRSPGLGDTAMYLCATSRNVYDEQFFGPGTRLTVL.